What follows describes a single T cell receptor beta chain. The record originates from a study of blood T cell repertoires in COVID-19. Using immunoSEQ multiplex PCR, the repertoire was profiled, and TCRdb retains in-frame clones only, with some absent. The sample includes approximately 230,000 clones, 88% of them seen just once. Sequencing was carried out using peripheral blood. The source of this sequence is a woman aged 40 to 50 who had recovered from COVID-19.

In nucleotides, the CDR3 is TGTGCCAGCAGCCCCCCCCTTTATAGCAATCAGCCCCAGCATTTT. Translated, it gives CASSPPLYSNQPQHF. This rearrangement joins TRBV7-2 to TRBJ1-5, with no clear D. Germline CDR1 is SGHTA and CDR2 is FQGNSA. V was cut by 5 bases and J by 0 bases, with 11 bases left in between. CDR3 length equals 15 residues.